This TCR beta chain was captured in a study of read filtering for tumor transcriptome and immune sequencing. Overall study results and limits: The sorted CD138-negative fraction was a mixed bone marrow immune population, not purified T cells.

Germline lookup yields CDR1 SGHTA and CDR2 FQGTGA. This CDR3 region has 16 residues. The V and J ends lost 3 bases and 3 bases respectively, with 16 bases between them. This clonotype was seen ten or more times. The antigen remains undetermined. Molecular barcoded adaptors covering alpha/delta and beta/gamma chains were used on about 390 ng RNA. TCRdb reanalysed the reads using MiXCR and keeps one entry per CDR3 protein. The table has around 140,000 distinct CDR3 sequences, roughly an eighth seen once. Sequencing used a population of CD138-negative cells sorted from bone marrow. The V and J genes are TRBV7-3 and TRBJ2-3; D might be TRBD1 or TRBD2, each matching 5 bases. This clonotype was obtained from a donor over 35 with multiple myeloma. The CDR3 bases are TGTGCCAGCAGCTTGGCCGGGACGACTGGAACAGATACGCAGTATTTT. This translates into CASSLAGTTGTDTQYF.